Below, one TCR beta chain is given with its context. Its target is not known. Per germline, CDR1 KGHSH and CDR2 LQKENI. This CDR3 is 14 amino acids long. Next came a second PCR, run for roughly 6 to 11 cycles, which used a sample-barcoded 5' primer along with a J-beta primer mix. TCRdb reanalysed the 5' RACE reads using MiXCR and keeps one entry per CDR3 protein. The sample has 650,000 to 800,000 distinct CDR3 sequences, around 43% seen once. This specimen comes from a study of blood T cells in healthy people across ages. Study-wide results and caveats: Diversity estimates drawn from one million T cells were deemed underestimates.

Researchers collected about 9.7 milliliters of peripheral blood from every single donor. Total RNA was isolated from each sample in quantities of at least 6 micrograms. The chain carries TRBV18 and TRBJ2-5; tentatively, D is TRBD2 (5 bases). The J call is doubtful: the DNA matches TRBJ2-7 better. Sequencing was performed on blood. The origin of this receptor is a man in his 60s in good health. The CDR3 here is CASSSGVGSYEQYF. The CDR3 coding sequence is TGTGCCAGCTCAAGCGGCGTGGGATCGTACGAGCAGTACTTC.